A single sample gave rise to the 23 T cell receptor beta chains below, sequenced in a study of blood T cell repertoires in COVID-19. The assay was immunoSEQ multiplex PCR, and TCRdb's table has in-frame clones only and misses some. The sample records about 170,000 clones, over 70% being singletons. The specimen was PBMCs or T cells enriched from blood (not recorded which). These receptors all come from a woman aged 50 to 60 in a cohort exposed to, infected with or recovered from COVID-19 (not recorded which).

This chain joins TRBV7-8 and TRBJ2-1; TRBD2 might be the D (6 bases). The V and J ends lost 3 bases and 4 bases respectively, with 10 bases between them. Germline CDR1 SGHVS, CDR2 FQNEAQ. There are 14 residues in the CDR3. This chain's CDR3 is CASSLRGSYNEQFF. The CDR3 DNA follows: TGTGCCAGCAGCTTGCGGGGCTCGTACAATGAGCAGTTCTTC. Variable domain in full (rest from reference TRBV7-8 and TRBJ2-1): GAGVSQSPRYKVAKRGQDVALRCDPISGHVSLFWYQQALGQGPEFLTYFQNEAQLDKSGLPSDRFFAERPEGSVSTLKIQRTQQEDSAVYLCASSLRGSYNEQFFGPGTRLTVL.

The chain uses TRBV5-6 and TRBJ1-2; a possible D gene is TRBD1 (5 bases). V lost 6 bases and J lost 1, with 19 bases in between. The germline V gene encodes CDR1 SGHDT and CDR2 YYEEEE. This CDR3 has 16 amino acids. For the CDR3, the DNA is TGTGCCAGCAAAGTACGTTCAGGGCGAAGTAACTATGGCTACACCTTC. Protein: CASKVRSGRSNYGYTF.

This clone turned up a few times. This chain links TRBV5-1 with TRBJ1-3; 7 positions match TRBD1. The CDR3 runs to 16 residues. The germline V gene encodes CDR1 SGHRS and CDR2 YFSETQ. Unmatched junction bases numbered 5, after V lost 0 bases and J lost 2 bases. The chain's CDR3 is CASSLAQGVAGNTIYF. DNA of the CDR3: TGCGCCAGCAGCTTGGCCCAGGGGGTCGCTGGAAACACCATATATTTT.

The rearrangement uses TRBV4-2 and TRBJ1-4; 7 nucleotides line up with TRBD1. Germline values: CDR1 LGHNA, CDR2 YNFKEQ. The CDR3 has 16 residues. The V gene end was trimmed by 6 bases and the J gene end by 5 bases; junction bases not matched to a gene: 12. The CDR3 sequence: CASSPKTGTSNEKLFF. CDR3 coding DNA: TGTGCCAGCAGTCCTAAGACAGGGACTTCCAATGAAAAACTGTTTTTT.

This clone appeared a single time. As DNA, the CDR3 is TGTGCCAGTACCCCCGACAGGGACCCCTACAATGAGCAGTTCTTC. Translating it yields CASTPDRDPYNEQFF. The genes are TRBV19 and TRBJ2-1; TRBD1 aligns across 7 bases. The CDR3 has 15 amino acids. V shed 7 bases, J shed 2 bases, and the junction held 8 bases outside the gene matches. Germline loops: CDR1 LNHDA, CDR2 SQIVND (reference sequence).

The chain is built from TRBV29-1 and TRBJ1-1; 9 bases map to TRBD1. Per the germline V gene, CDR1 is SQVTM and CDR2 is ANQGSEA. V shed 4 bases, J shed 3 bases, and the junction held 6 bases outside the gene matches. There are 14 residues in the CDR3. The CDR3 coding sequence is TGCAGCGTTGCCCGGGACAGGGATTACACTGAAGCTTTCTTT. Translation gives CSVARDRDYTEAFF.

J is TRBJ1-1 and V is TRBV19; D might be TRBD1 (6 bases). This CDR3 region has 14 residues. Germline V gene sequence: CDR1 LNHDA, CDR2 SQIVND (reference sequence). V shed 8 bases and J shed 3 bases, with 16 bases lying between them. The CDR3, as DNA: TGTGCCAGTGGCCTCGGACAGTCGGACACTGAAGCTTTCTTT. Its translation is CASGLGQSDTEAFF.

J is TRBJ1-5 and V is TRBV7-6; 7 nucleotides line up with TRBD1. CDR1 is SGHVS and CDR2 is FNYEAQ in the germline V gene. The CDR3 is 13 amino acids. The ends lost 5 bases at V and 9 bases at J; junction bases unmatched: 7. The CDR3 protein is CASSTNRDRPQHF. The CDR3 coding sequence is TGTGCCAGCAGCACCAACCGGGACAGGCCCCAGCATTTT.

The chain carries TRBV9 and TRBJ2-2; 12 bases fit TRBD1. V was clipped by 0 bases and J by 0 bases; unmatched bases: 9. CDR3 size: 20 residues. Germline V lookup: CDR1 SGDLS, CDR2 YYNGEE. CDR3 sequence: CASSVAWDRGPPANTGELFF. CDR3 nucleotide sequence: TGTGCCAGCAGCGTAGCTTGGGACAGGGGGCCACCCGCGAACACCGGGGAGCTGTTTTTT.

The chain recombines TRBV7-9 with TRBJ1-1; no definite D call. CDR3 length: 13 residues. Germline V gene data show CDR1 as SEHNR and CDR2 as FQNEAQ (reference sequence). Trimming left V 2 bases short and J 4 bases short, with 8 bases between. Here the CDR3 reads CASSLQEGTEAFF. In DNA form, the CDR3 reads TGTGCCAGCAGCTTACAGGAGGGCACTGAAGCTTTCTTT.

The chain carries TRBV3-1 (or the pseudogene TRBV3-2) and TRBJ2-7, with TRBD1 as a possible D gene (6 bases). Germline loops: CDR1 LGHDT, CDR2 YNNKEL (reference sequence). V lost 4 bases and J 5 bases, leaving 33 bases between the germline ends. The CDR3 length is 20 residues. The CDR3 loop reads CASSPLHPLFTGPLEDEQYF. CDR3 bases: TGTGCCAGCAGCCCGCTTCACCCCCTTTTCACAGGGCCCCTCGAGGACGAGCAGTACTTC.

On this clone: A junction boundary mismatches the germline segment, possibly from a read error. The chain has TRBV27 and TRBJ2-1; 12 nucleotides align to TRBD2. Germline CDR1 MNHEY, CDR2 SMNVEV (reference sequence). CDR3 size: 15 residues. The CDR3 DNA is TGTGCCAGCAGGGGGACTAGCGGGTGGTACAGTGAGCAGTTCTTC. This sequence encodes CASRGTSGWYSEQFF.

The chain combines TRBV10-3 with TRBJ2-7, with TRBD1 matching 12 bases. CDR1 is ENHRY and CDR2 is SYGVKD in the germline V gene. The V and J ends lost 6 bases and 1 base, in that order; junction bases with no gene match: 4. This CDR3 spans 15 amino acids. The CDR3 spells CAIRGGQGASYEQYF. The CDR3 DNA follows: TGTGCCATCAGGGGGGGACAGGGGGCTTCCTACGAGCAGTACTTC.

J is TRBJ2-7 and V is TRBV19, with 10 bases aligning to TRBD2. After removal of 5 bases from V and 2 bases from J, the junction contained 15 bases not matched to a gene. The germline CDR1 and CDR2 sequences are LNHDA and SQIVND (reference sequence). The CDR3 spans 18 residues. The CDR3 bases are TGTGCCAGTAGTCTGACGGCGTGGAGCGGGAGGGCCCCCTACGAGCAGTACTTC. This codes for CASSLTAWSGRAPYEQYF. Based on the CDR3 plus reference TRBV19 and TRBJ2-7, the full variable domain is DGGITQSPKYLFRKEGQNVTLSCEQNLNHDAMYWYRQDPGQGLRLIYYSQIVNDFQKGDIAEGYSVSREKKESFPLTVTSAQKNPTAFYLCASSLTAWSGRAPYEQYFGPGTRLTVT.

The V and J genes are TRBV20-1 and TRBJ1-2; TRBD1 aligns across 7 bases. Trimming removed 5 bases from V and 7 bases from J; junction bases left unmatched: 4. From germline, CDR1 is DFQATT and CDR2 SNEGSKA (reference sequence). The CDR3 spans 11 residues. CDR3 DNA: TGCAGTGCTGGGACAGCTAGTGGCTACACCTTC. Translated: CSAGTASGYTF.

J is TRBJ2-3 and V is TRBV4-3, with D possibly matching TRBD1 (5 bases). This CDR3 is 12 amino acids long. V was cut by 8 bases and J by 6 bases, with 12 bases left in between. CDR1 is LGHNA and CDR2 is YSLEER in the germline V gene. CDR3 residues: CASGVAGDTQYF. The CDR3 DNA reads as TGCGCCAGCGGCGTGGCAGGGGATACGCAGTATTTT.

The chain links TRBV5-3 to TRBJ2-3; 12 bases are shared with TRBD2. TRBV5-3 is designated an ORF whose function remains uncertain. The CDR3 covers 19 residues. The J segment lost 0 bases and the V segment lost 4 bases, leaving 12 bases of the junction unmatched. The CDR3, as DNA: TGTGCCAGAAGCCCAATGACTAGCGGGGGAGCGACTAGCACAGATACGCAGTATTTT. It is translated as CARSPMTSGGATSTDTQYF.

The chain uses TRBV6-1 and TRBJ1-2; a weak D match, TRBD1 (5 bases). The CDR3 spans 15 residues. The germline V gene encodes CDR1 MNHNS and CDR2 SASEGT. V was pared by 2 bases and J by 2 bases, with 12 bases between. This chain's CDR3 is CASSEYPQGNYGYTF. CDR3 coding DNA: TGTGCCAGCAGTGAATACCCCCAGGGCAACTATGGCTACACCTTC.

The chain uses TRBV7-2 and TRBJ2-3, with TRBD2 matching 16 bases. The germline gives CDR1 SGHTA, CDR2 FQGNSA. J lost 6 bases, V lost 4 bases, and 4 bases had no gene match. The CDR3 runs 16 residues. In DNA form, the CDR3 reads TGTGCCAGCAGCTCGGGACTAGCGGGGGGGACGGATACGCAGTATTTT. This gives the protein CASSSGLAGGTDTQYF.

The gene calls are TRBV18 and TRBJ1-5, with 10 bases that match TRBD1. The V and J ends lost 6 bases and 4 bases, in that order; junction bases with no gene match: 12. Looked up from germline, CDR1 is KGHSH and CDR2 is LQKENI. There are 17 residues in the CDR3. CDR3 region: CASSRSPGQGTNQPQHF. CDR3 DNA: TGTGCCAGCTCCCGCAGCCCGGGACAGGGGACAAATCAGCCCCAGCATTTT.

The gene calls are TRBV5-1 and TRBJ2-3; TRBD2 is a possible D gene (5 bases). There are 14 residues in the CDR3. V was cut by 3 bases and J by 4 bases, with 12 bases left in between. Looked up from germline, CDR1 is SGHRS and CDR2 is YFSETQ. The CDR3 DNA is TGCGCCAGCAGCTGGCGGGTCGCCTCAGATACGCAGTATTTT. It translates to CASSWRVASDTQYF.

The rearrangement links TRBV28 to TRBJ1-3; D unclear. There are 16 residues in the CDR3. From germline, CDR1 is MDHEN and CDR2 SYDVKM. V was clipped by 6 bases and J by 0 bases, with 15 bases between them. CDR3: CASREGAVSSGNTIYF. DNA for the CDR3: TGTGCCAGCAGGGAAGGTGCGGTTAGCTCTGGAAACACCATATATTTT.

The chain employs TRBV27 and TRBJ2-7, with TRBD1 matching 7 bases. The CDR3 length is 13 residues. Trimming took 5 bases from V and 6 from J; bases not matched to a gene: 7. CDR1 is MNHEY and CDR2 is SMNVEV in the germline V gene (reference sequence). The CDR3 here is CASSPRTGLEQYF. For the CDR3, the DNA is TGTGCCAGCAGTCCCCGGACAGGACTCGAGCAGTACTTC.